A selection of T cell receptor beta chains follows, all from one sample in a study of radiotherapy plus CTLA-4 blockade in lung cancer. The protocol was immunoSEQ multiplex PCR, while the TCRdb copy is restricted to in-frame clones and leaves out a portion. The repertoire includes over 11,000 clones, around 87% of them detected once, and under 15% sits in the top ten. Specimen: peripheral blood, collected from a patient treated with radiotherapy plus ipilimumab. These receptors all stem from a human donor with non-small cell lung cancer that progressed on radiotherapy plus ipilimumab. Some clones in this sample may be carry-over from other donors' samples. Each CDR3 is given with its conserved first and last residue. A D gene is named only where the DNA matches it firmly. Clone size is shown for a subset of rows, as once, few, many or a class of expanded clone.

v_call	clone_size	j_call	d_call	cdr3_nt	cdr3_aa
TRBV6-1	.	TRBJ2-1	TRBD2	TGTGCCAGCAGTGAAGCTAGCGGGGCCTACAATGAGCAGTTCTTC	CASSEASGAYNEQFF
TRBV5-1	.	TRBJ2-7	TRBD1	TGCGCCAGCAGCCACGACAGGGGTCAGGTCCGAAGCTCCTACGAGCAGTACTTC	CASSHDRGQVRSSYEQYF
TRBV15	.	TRBJ2-3	TRBD2	TGTGCCACCAGCGGTGGACTAGCAGATACGCAGTATTTT	CATSGGLADTQYF
TRBV7-2	.	TRBJ2-3	TRBD2	TGTGCCAGCAGCCTTGCCCCACTAGCGGGAGGCACAGATACGCAGTATTTT	CASSLAPLAGGTDTQYF
TRBV9	.	TRBJ2-3	.	TGTGCCAGCAGCTACTACGGCGCAGATACGCAGTATTTT	CASSYYGADTQYF
TRBV7-2	.	TRBJ2-2	TRBD1	TGTGCCAGCAGCTTAGGCAGGGGGCGGGTGACCGGGGAGCTGTTTTTT	CASSLGRGRVTGELFF
TRBV7-8	once	TRBJ2-5	TRBD2	TGTGCCAGCAGCAGATTTCAGCTAGCGGGAGGGCCAGGAGAGACCCAGTACTTC	CASSRFQLAGGPGETQYF
TRBV4-1	.	TRBJ2-3	TRBD1	TGCGCCAGCTCCTTGCCCCCGGGACAGGGGGCTCAGGGTACGCAGTATTTT	CASSLPPGQGAQGTQYF
TRBV4-2	.	TRBJ1-2	.	TGTGCCAGCAGCCAAGATAGAGGGGGTTCTAACTATGGCTACACCTTC	CASSQDRGGSNYGYTF
TRBV2	.	TRBJ2-5	.	TGTGCCAGCAGTGATGACAGAGAGACCCAGTACTTC	CASSDDRETQYF
TRBV5-1	.	TRBJ1-1	.	TGCGCCAGCAGCGAACAGGATTACACTGAAGCTTTCTTT	CASSEQDYTEAFF
TRBV27	once	TRBJ1-2	.	TGTGCCAGCAGTTTAGGCAGGGCTAACTATGGCTACACCTTC	CASSLGRANYGYTF
TRBV11-2	.	TRBJ2-7	TRBD1	TGTGCCAGCGCCACGCCTCGACAGGGGTTTCACGAGCAGTACTTC	CASATPRQGFHEQYF
TRBV9	.	TRBJ2-3	.	TGTGCCAGCAGCGTAGAAGGAGCTCCGTATACGCAGTATTTT	CASSVEGAPYTQYF
TRBV5-1	.	TRBJ2-7	.	TGCGCCAGCAGCGTGGGGACTGGACCCTACGAGCAGTACTTC	CASSVGTGPYEQYF
TRBV15	.	TRBJ2-3	.	TGTGCCACCAGCAGAGCCCACACAGATACGCAGTATTTT	CATSRAHTDTQYF
TRBV7-3	.	TRBJ2-3	.	TGTGCCAGCAGCTTAGGGGGCAGAACTAGCACAGATACGCAGTATTTT	CASSLGGRTSTDTQYF
TRBV2	.	TRBJ1-3	.	TGTGCCAGCAGTGACCAGACAGCCTCTGGAAACACCATATATTTT	CASSDQTASGNTIYF
TRBV7-2	.	TRBJ2-7	TRBD2	TGTGCCAGCAGCGCAGGACTAGCGGGAGATGAGTACGAGCAGTACTTC	CASSAGLAGDEYEQYF
TRBV28	.	TRBJ1-1	.	TGTGCCAGCAGTCCTCTCCACACTGAAGCTTTCTTT	CASSPLHTEAFF
TRBV5-8	.	TRBJ1-2	.	TGTGCCAGCAGCGCCAGACAGGCGCACTATGGCTACACCTTC	CASSARQAHYGYTF
TRBV11-3	.	TRBJ1-1	.	TGTGCCAGCAGCTTACCCGGGGGCACTGAAGCTTTCTTT	CASSLPGGTEAFF
TRBV6-1	.	TRBJ2-7	.	TGTGCCAGCAGTGGGTGGGGAGCGCTACCGGGGGAGCAGTACTTC	CASSGWGALPGEQYF
TRBV13	.	TRBJ2-7	TRBD2	TGTGCCAGCAGCTTGACTAGCGCTCCCTACGAGCAGTACTTC	CASSLTSAPYEQYF
TRBV19	.	TRBJ1-4	.	TGTGCCAGTAGTATAGATTTACAGGTAATTCCTAATGAAAAACTGTTTTTT	CASSIDLQVIPNEKLFF